Listed below are T cell receptor beta chains from one sample, sequenced in a study of CD8+ T cells in alopecia areata. Measured with immunoSEQ multiplex PCR; TCRdb has only the in-frame clones, and not every one. The sample holds some 190,000 clones, approximately 60% seen once. The sample was CD4+ T cells sorted from blood, taken at week 4, from a patient treated with tofacitinib. Every receptor here comes from a human donor with alopecia areata. CDR3s include the opening cysteine and the closing phenylalanine or tryptophan. The D gene is left open where the match is weak. The listing skips clone size in some rows; elsewhere it reads once, few, many or a size class.

len: 17
j_gene: TRBJ2-7
v_gene: TRBV14
d_gene: TRBD1
abundance: few
CDR3nt: TGTGCCAGCAGCCAAAGAGCGTTTGGGACAGGGACGTCCGAGCAGTACTTC
CDR3aa: CASSQRAFGTGTSEQYF

len: 14
j_gene: TRBJ2-7
v_gene: TRBV7-9
d_gene: TRBD2
abundance: .
CDR3nt: TGTGCCAGCACCATCGGGAGGGGGGAAGGCGAGCAGTACTTC
CDR3aa: CASTIGRGEGEQYF

len: 15
j_gene: TRBJ2-7
v_gene: TRBV7-2
d_gene: TRBD2
abundance: once
CDR3nt: TGTGCCAGCAGCTCGTATAGCGGGAGCTCCTACGAGCAGTACTTC
CDR3aa: CASSSYSGSSYEQYF

len: 15
j_gene: TRBJ2-1
v_gene: TRBV6-6
d_gene: TRBD1
abundance: few
CDR3nt: TGTGCCAGTACCTCACCGGGACAGGGCCACAATGAGCAGTTCTTC
CDR3aa: CASTSPGQGHNEQFF

len: 11
j_gene: TRBJ1-1
v_gene: TRBV20-1
d_gene: TRBD1
abundance: .
CDR3nt: TGCAGTGCTTTACGGACAGGGAAAGCTTTCTTT
CDR3aa: CSALRTGKAFF

len: 15
j_gene: TRBJ2-5
v_gene: TRBV4-1
d_gene: TRBD1
abundance: .
CDR3nt: TGCGCCAGCAGCCGCCTCCCAGGGGGCCAAGAGACCCAGTACTTC
CDR3aa: CASSRLPGGQETQYF

len: 16
j_gene: TRBJ2-5
v_gene: TRBV30
d_gene: TRBD2
abundance: .
CDR3nt: TGTGCCTGGAGTCCCCCCGGTGCTAGCGGGGCGGTAACCCAGTACTTC
CDR3aa: CAWSPPGASGAVTQYF

len: 14
j_gene: TRBJ1-1
v_gene: TRBV4-3
d_gene: .
abundance: .
CDR3nt: TGCGCCAGCAGCCGCGACCGGAGGAACACTGAAGCTTTCTTT
CDR3aa: CASSRDRRNTEAFF

len: 10
j_gene: TRBJ2-7
v_gene: TRBV20-1
d_gene: .
abundance: .
CDR3nt: TGCAGTGCCGTTGATGGGGAGCAGTACTTC
CDR3aa: CSAVDGEQYF

len: 13
j_gene: TRBJ1-2
v_gene: TRBV5-4
d_gene: .
abundance: .
CDR3nt: TGTGCCAGCAGCCGCACAGAGGGGGACGGCTACACCTTC
CDR3aa: CASSRTEGDGYTF

len: 16
j_gene: TRBJ2-7
v_gene: TRBV29-1
d_gene: TRBD2
abundance: .
CDR3nt: TGCAGCGTTGAACTTCCGCGGGGGGGTGTTACAAGAGAGCAGTACTTC
CDR3aa: CSVELPRGGVTREQYF

len: 15
j_gene: TRBJ2-1
v_gene: TRBV4-2
d_gene: .
abundance: .
CDR3nt: TGTGCCAGCAGCCCACTCGAGGGGTTAGGGAATGAGCAGTTCTTC
CDR3aa: CASSPLEGLGNEQFF

len: 11
j_gene: TRBJ2-3
v_gene: TRBV7-9
d_gene: .
abundance: .
CDR3nt: TGTGCCAGCAGCTCGATAGATACGCAGTATTTT
CDR3aa: CASSSIDTQYF

len: 15
j_gene: TRBJ2-3
v_gene: TRBV5-1
d_gene: TRBD2
abundance: .
CDR3nt: TGCGCCAGCAGCTTGGTAGCGGGAGGGGGAGATACGCAGTATTTT
CDR3aa: CASSLVAGGGDTQYF

len: 15
j_gene: TRBJ1-1
v_gene: TRBV9
d_gene: .
abundance: .
CDR3nt: TGTGCCAGCAGCCCCACGGGATGGATGAACACTGAAGCTTTCTTT
CDR3aa: CASSPTGWMNTEAFF

len: 14
j_gene: TRBJ1-1
v_gene: TRBV7-8
d_gene: .
abundance: few
CDR3nt: TGTGCCAGCAGCCCTGATACTCTTCGGGCTGAAGCTTTCTTT
CDR3aa: CASSPDTLRAEAFF

len: 14
j_gene: TRBJ2-5
v_gene: TRBV30
d_gene: TRBD1
abundance: few
CDR3nt: TGTGCCTGGACATGGACAGGGCATTTTTCGTCCCAGTACTTC
CDR3aa: CAWTWTGHFSSQYF

len: 15
j_gene: TRBJ2-2
v_gene: TRBV4-3
d_gene: .
abundance: few
CDR3nt: TGCGCCAGCAGCCAAACAACAGGGCCCACCGGGGAGCTGTTTTTT
CDR3aa: CASSQTTGPTGELFF

len: 13
j_gene: TRBJ2-2
v_gene: TRBV7-2
d_gene: .
abundance: few
CDR3nt: TGTGCCAGCAGCTTAAAGGGGGCCGGGGAGCTGTTTTTT
CDR3aa: CASSLKGAGELFF

len: 16
j_gene: TRBJ2-2
v_gene: TRBV7-2
d_gene: .
abundance: .
CDR3nt: TGTGCCAGCAGCAACGACGGGGCTAGGAGTGCCGGGGAGCTGTTTTTT
CDR3aa: CASSNDGARSAGELFF

len: 14
j_gene: TRBJ1-4
v_gene: TRBV9
d_gene: TRBD1
abundance: .
CDR3nt: TGTGCCAGCAGCCCTCAGGGGGGTCGCGAAAAACTGTTTTTT
CDR3aa: CASSPQGGREKLFF

len: 13
j_gene: TRBJ1-2
v_gene: TRBV18
d_gene: .
abundance: few
CDR3nt: TGTGCCAGCTCACCAGGGTTTAACTATGGCTACACCTTC
CDR3aa: CASSPGFNYGYTF

len: 14
j_gene: TRBJ1-5
v_gene: TRBV27
d_gene: .
abundance: .
CDR3nt: TGTGCCAGCAGTCCCTCCCAAGGGACCCAGCCCCAGCATTTT
CDR3aa: CASSPSQGTQPQHF

len: 14
j_gene: TRBJ2-5
v_gene: TRBV5-1
d_gene: .
abundance: few
CDR3nt: TGCGCCAGCAGCTTATACTCGGTGCAAGAGACCCAGTACTTC
CDR3aa: CASSLYSVQETQYF

len: 15
j_gene: TRBJ2-1
v_gene: TRBV9
d_gene: .
abundance: few
CDR3nt: TGTGCCAGCAGCGTAGAACTAGTTTCCTACAATGAGCAGTTCTTC
CDR3aa: CASSVELVSYNEQFF

len: 16
j_gene: TRBJ2-6
v_gene: TRBV29-1
d_gene: .
abundance: .
CDR3nt: TGCAGCGTTGGGAGGGGTGGAAACTCTGGGGCCAACGTCCTGACTTTC
CDR3aa: CSVGRGGNSGANVLTF

len: 13
j_gene: TRBJ2-7
v_gene: TRBV2
d_gene: .
abundance: .
CDR3nt: TGTGCCAGCAGCCAGGGGACCTACTACGAGCAGTACTTC
CDR3aa: CASSQGTYYEQYF

len: 15
j_gene: TRBJ1-5
v_gene: TRBV30
d_gene: TRBD1
abundance: .
CDR3nt: TGTGCCTGGAGTTCAGGACAGGGCGGCAGTCAGCCCCAGCATTTT
CDR3aa: CAWSSGQGGSQPQHF

len: 17
j_gene: TRBJ2-3
v_gene: TRBV30
d_gene: TRBD2
abundance: .
CDR3nt: TGTGCCTGGAGTGCCTCACGGACTAGCGGGAACGCAGATACGCAGTATTTT
CDR3aa: CAWSASRTSGNADTQYF

len: 13
j_gene: TRBJ2-2
v_gene: TRBV29-1
d_gene: .
abundance: once
CDR3nt: TGCAGCGTTGGGACTGTACTAACCGGGGAGCTGTTTTTT
CDR3aa: CSVGTVLTGELFF

len: 13
j_gene: TRBJ1-2
v_gene: TRBV5-1
d_gene: .
abundance: .
CDR3nt: TGCGCCAGCAGCTTAACAGGCCGCTATGGCTACACCTTC
CDR3aa: CASSLTGRYGYTF

len: 14
j_gene: TRBJ2-5
v_gene: TRBV2
d_gene: TRBD2
abundance: once
CDR3nt: TGTGCCAGCAGTCCCCCTGGGAGGGTGGTGTCCCAGTACTTC
CDR3aa: CASSPPGRVVSQYF

len: 16
j_gene: TRBJ2-5
v_gene: TRBV5-1
d_gene: TRBD2
abundance: .
CDR3nt: TGCGCCAGCAGCTCGGGACTAGCGGGAGTTCGGGAGACCCAGTACTTC
CDR3aa: CASSSGLAGVRETQYF

len: 15
j_gene: TRBJ1-1
v_gene: TRBV11-2
d_gene: .
abundance: .
CDR3nt: TGTGCCAGCAGCTTAGCATTGGGGTTAGACACTGAAGCTTTCTTT
CDR3aa: CASSLALGLDTEAFF

len: 16
j_gene: TRBJ1-1
v_gene: TRBV30
d_gene: TRBD1
abundance: once
CDR3nt: TGTGCCTGGAGTGGCGACAGGGGTAAGATGAACACTGAAGCTTTCTTT
CDR3aa: CAWSGDRGKMNTEAFF

len: 15
j_gene: TRBJ1-3
v_gene: TRBV6-1
d_gene: TRBD1
abundance: few
CDR3nt: TGTGCCAGCAGCTTTCCGGGACAGGGGATTAACACCATATATTTT
CDR3aa: CASSFPGQGINTIYF

len: 16
j_gene: TRBJ2-5
v_gene: TRBV4-2
d_gene: .
abundance: .
CDR3nt: TGTGCCAGCAGCCAAGGGGGGATAGGCGGCGGGGAGACCCAGTACTTC
CDR3aa: CASSQGGIGGGETQYF

len: 12
j_gene: TRBJ1-2
v_gene: TRBV29-1
d_gene: .
abundance: .
CDR3nt: TGCAGCGGCCTCGGACAGTCCTATGGCTACACCTTC
CDR3aa: CSGLGQSYGYTF

len: 16
j_gene: TRBJ2-4
v_gene: TRBV5-6
d_gene: .
abundance: .
CDR3nt: TGTGCCAGCAGCTTGGCGGGGCGTAGCACAGGAGTCATTCAGTACTTC
CDR3aa: CASSLAGRSTGVIQYF

len: 22
j_gene: TRBJ2-1
v_gene: TRBV4-1
d_gene: TRBD2
abundance: .
CDR3nt: TGCGCCAGCAGCGACCGGAGTGGGATAGGGACTAGCGGGAGTAGCAGGGACAATGAGCAGTTCTTC
CDR3aa: CASSDRSGIGTSGSSRDNEQFF

len: 15
j_gene: TRBJ1-1
v_gene: TRBV4-1
d_gene: .
abundance: .
CDR3nt: TGCGCCAGCAGCCAACTCCGGGACTTGAACACTGAAGCTTTCTTT
CDR3aa: CASSQLRDLNTEAFF

len: 16
j_gene: TRBJ2-5
v_gene: TRBV4-1
d_gene: TRBD1
abundance: .
CDR3nt: TGCGCCAGCAGCCTTGGGACAGGGAGGAATCAAGAGACCCAGTACTTC
CDR3aa: CASSLGTGRNQETQYF

len: 15
j_gene: TRBJ2-3
v_gene: TRBV27
d_gene: TRBD2
abundance: .
CDR3nt: TGTGCCAGCAGTTCCGGGACTAGGGGCACAGATACGCAGTATTTT
CDR3aa: CASSSGTRGTDTQYF

len: 15
j_gene: TRBJ2-2
v_gene: TRBV5-1
d_gene: TRBD2
abundance: once
CDR3nt: TGCGCCAGCAGCTTTCTAGCGGGAAGGGCCGGGGAGCTGTTTTTT
CDR3aa: CASSFLAGRAGELFF

len: 13
j_gene: TRBJ2-7
v_gene: TRBV30
d_gene: TRBD1
abundance: .
CDR3nt: TGTGCCTGGGCGGACAGGAACCCTAGAGAGCAGTACTTC
CDR3aa: CAWADRNPREQYF

len: 15
j_gene: TRBJ2-5
v_gene: TRBV2
d_gene: .
abundance: once
CDR3nt: TGTGCCAGCAGTGAGGGAGGTGTGGGACAAGAGACCCAGTACTTC
CDR3aa: CASSEGGVGQETQYF

len: 14
j_gene: TRBJ2-3
v_gene: TRBV5-4
d_gene: .
abundance: .
CDR3nt: TGTGCCAGCAGCTGGGCCGACTCTTCAGATACGCAGTATTTT
CDR3aa: CASSWADSSDTQYF

len: 13
j_gene: TRBJ2-3
v_gene: TRBV6-5
d_gene: .
abundance: .
CDR3nt: TGTGCCAGCAGTTCCTCCCAGAGGAATACGCAGTATTTT
CDR3aa: CASSSSQRNTQYF

len: 11
j_gene: TRBJ2-7
v_gene: TRBV30
d_gene: .
abundance: .
CDR3nt: TGTGCCTGGCAAGGGCCGGCGGTGCAGTACTTC
CDR3aa: CAWQGPAVQYF

len: 15
j_gene: TRBJ2-2
v_gene: TRBV29-1
d_gene: .
abundance: .
CDR3nt: TGCAGCGTAAAGACTGCTACTTCGAACACCGGGGAGCTGTTTTTT
CDR3aa: CSVKTATSNTGELFF

len: 13
j_gene: TRBJ2-1
v_gene: TRBV7-2
d_gene: .
abundance: .
CDR3nt: TGTGCCAGCAGCTTATGGGCCGATAATGAGCAGTTCTTC
CDR3aa: CASSLWADNEQFF

len: 13
j_gene: TRBJ2-2
v_gene: TRBV2
d_gene: .
abundance: .
CDR3nt: TGTGCCAGCAGTCAGACATCCACCGGGGAGCTGTTTTTT
CDR3aa: CASSQTSTGELFF

len: 12
j_gene: TRBJ1-4
v_gene: TRBV30
d_gene: .
abundance: .
CDR3nt: TGTGCCTGGAGTCTCCGGAATGAAAAACTGTTTTTT
CDR3aa: CAWSLRNEKLFF

len: 12
j_gene: TRBJ1-2
v_gene: TRBV4-1
d_gene: .
abundance: .
CDR3nt: TGCGCCAGCAGCCAAGATGTGGGAGGCTACACCTTC
CDR3aa: CASSQDVGGYTF